Sequencing of this T cell receptor beta chain was carried out in a study of Graves' ophthalmopathy and Graves' hyperthyroidism. This clonotype has a count of ten or more. Amplification of TCR beta CDR3 regions used RNA transcripts. A first-round RT-PCR used HTBI primers, followed by a second-round multiplex PCR. TCRdb independently ran MiXCR on the multiplex PCR reads; one entry per CDR3 protein. In the table there are some 360,000 distinct CDR3 sequences, about a sixth of which are singletons. Germline V lookup: CDR1 KGHSH, CDR2 LQKENI. The CDR3 spans 13 residues. Trimming stripped 2 bases from V and 5 bases from J, with 9 bases between.

The chain links TRBV18 to TRBJ2-5; the D is unclear. Specimen: peripheral blood. The sequence derives from an adult woman with stable Graves' hyperthyroidism. The CDR3: CASSPARSETQYF. The CDR3 DNA reads TGTGCCAGCTCACCAGCGAGGTCGGAGACCCAGTACTTC.